This T cell receptor beta chain was sequenced during a study of identical twins (dated by TCRdb to between 2015 and 2016). Regarding the study in general: To test whether fetal clonotypes persist, the study used deep sequencing on TCR alpha and beta repertoires from monozygotic twins, unrelated adults of various ages, and cord blood. To rule out contamination, the twin experiments were replicated at different times with different library preparation protocols.

Overall results and qualifications from the work: In beta out-of-frame sequences, excess twin sharing was weaker, because having fewer shared sequences lowered the signal-to-noise ratio. Out-of-frame TCR alpha sharing in monozygotic twins was systematically underestimated by recombination models, whereas sharing between unrelated individuals was in agreement with the recombination models. Abundant cord blood beta clonotypes had fewer insertions, young adult naive repertoires showed a similar but weaker trend, and memory repertoires showed no such trend. Out-of-frame TCR alpha sequences shared between twins showed an excess of low generation-probability sequences compared with coincidental sharing between unrelated individuals. Invariant T cells such as MAIT and iNKT could partly confound zero-insertion analyses, although diverse VJ usage argued against such confounding for most clonotypes. Because the same donors could not be followed over many years, the conclusions depended on cross-sectional statistical analysis.

Every donor was a healthy Caucasian. The researchers also sequenced three unrelated adults who were not twins: a male aged 18 to 30, a male aged 50 to 59, and a female aged 50 to 59. Miltenyi CD45RO+ enrichment and human naive T-cell isolation kits were used to isolate memory (CD45RO+) and naive T cells from PBMC. This clonotype was seen a handful of times. The antigen this receptor binds is unknown. No qualities accompany the bases; no much larger clone lies one base away. Library construction relied on 5' RACE. Sequencing was carried out with an Illumina HiSeq 2000. A universal primer binding site was introduced by template switching, and a unique molecular identifier was present in the final cDNA, enabling accurate counting of TCR cDNA molecules. First-strand cDNA for TCR alpha and beta chains was synthesized from specific primers in the conserved constant-segment region. Each cDNA library was double barcoded, with a SMART-Mk sample barcode plus Illumina barcodes, to control for contamination. TruSeq adapter sequences along with Illumina sample barcodes were introduced in two successive PCR steps. TCR alpha and beta cDNA libraries were sequenced on the Illumina HiSeq platform with custom primers. As for the authors' bioinformatics: Unique molecular identifiers were extracted from raw reads with MiGEC, and CDR3 positions were determined with MiXCR. Recombination models were inferred per individual with the repgenHMM and IGoR tools using an EM algorithm. Shared clonotypes were analyzed with the tcR package in R, and sharing was normalized by the product of cloneset sizes. To study raw recombination without the effects of thymic and clonal selection, out-of-frame nonproductive sequences were analyzed. TCRdb's own reprocessing of the public reads used fastp at Q25 and MiXCR and kept productive beta chains. Rows are combined by CDR3 protein, so each entry shows the most common genes and DNA. TCRdb assigned the V and J calls; the authors' analysis was not used. The sample profile shows 400,000 to 500,000 distinct CDR3 sequences; 18% of them were found once. The biggest ten clones account for around 12% of the sample.

A distance of 9 bases separates the germline ends of V and J, which lose 4 bases and 3 bases respectively. CDR1 and CDR2 were assigned from the germline V gene as MNHEY and SVGEGT. Including the terminal cysteine and phenylalanine, the CDR3 comprises 14 residues. This entry keeps only the CDR3 DNA: 42 bases, framed from base 1. This receptor was obtained from a man between 50 and 59 years old in good health. Sequencing was performed on naive T cells sorted from blood. Interpreted using the paper, the cell subset or site label stands for: cells isolated with a human naive T-cell isolation kit. In this chain, TRBV6-2 or TRBV6-3 is recombined with TRBJ2-2; the D gene is perhaps TRBD1, on 5 matching bases. Here is the DNA: TGTGCCAGCAGTTGGAACAGGTACACCGGGGAGCTGTTTTTT. Its protein product is CASSWNRYTGELFF.